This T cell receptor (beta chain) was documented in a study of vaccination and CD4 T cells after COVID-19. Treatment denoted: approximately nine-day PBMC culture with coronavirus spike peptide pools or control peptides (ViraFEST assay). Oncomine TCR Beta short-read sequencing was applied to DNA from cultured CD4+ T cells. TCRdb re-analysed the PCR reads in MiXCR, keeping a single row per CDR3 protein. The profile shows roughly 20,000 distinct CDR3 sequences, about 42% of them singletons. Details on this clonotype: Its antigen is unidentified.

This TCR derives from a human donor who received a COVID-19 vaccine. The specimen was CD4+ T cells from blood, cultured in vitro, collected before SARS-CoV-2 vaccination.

CDR3 sequence reads: CASSYVTGGFGGYTF. For the CDR3, the DNA is TGTGCCAGCAGCTACGTGACAGGGGGCTTCGGTGGCTACACCTTC. V usage is TRBV5-4 and J usage is TRBJ1-2, with 10 bases matching TRBD1. Germline CDR1 is SGHNT and CDR2 is YYREEE (reference sequence). The V and J ends lost 3 bases and 7 bases, in that order; junction bases with no gene match: 9. The CDR3 sequence is 15 residues long.